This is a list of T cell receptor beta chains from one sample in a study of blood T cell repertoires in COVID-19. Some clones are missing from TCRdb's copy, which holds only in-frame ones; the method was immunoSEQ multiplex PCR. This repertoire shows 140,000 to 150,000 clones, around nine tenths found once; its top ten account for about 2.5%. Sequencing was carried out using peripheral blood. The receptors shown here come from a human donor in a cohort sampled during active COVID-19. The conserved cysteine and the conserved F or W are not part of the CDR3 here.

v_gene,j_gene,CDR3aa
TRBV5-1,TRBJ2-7,ASSLAQGSYEQY
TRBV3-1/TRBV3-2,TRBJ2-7,ASRGAYEQY
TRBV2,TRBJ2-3,ASSEQGPDTQY
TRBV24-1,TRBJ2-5,ATSDQVSETQY
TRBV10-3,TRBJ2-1,AITGARGGPYNEQF
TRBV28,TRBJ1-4,ASSVSGATNEKLF
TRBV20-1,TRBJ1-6,SASPRGPSPLH
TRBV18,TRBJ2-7,ASSELAESYEQY
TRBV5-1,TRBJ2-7,ASSLSPVSVAGTYEQY
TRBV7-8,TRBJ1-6,ASSFTGLNSPLH